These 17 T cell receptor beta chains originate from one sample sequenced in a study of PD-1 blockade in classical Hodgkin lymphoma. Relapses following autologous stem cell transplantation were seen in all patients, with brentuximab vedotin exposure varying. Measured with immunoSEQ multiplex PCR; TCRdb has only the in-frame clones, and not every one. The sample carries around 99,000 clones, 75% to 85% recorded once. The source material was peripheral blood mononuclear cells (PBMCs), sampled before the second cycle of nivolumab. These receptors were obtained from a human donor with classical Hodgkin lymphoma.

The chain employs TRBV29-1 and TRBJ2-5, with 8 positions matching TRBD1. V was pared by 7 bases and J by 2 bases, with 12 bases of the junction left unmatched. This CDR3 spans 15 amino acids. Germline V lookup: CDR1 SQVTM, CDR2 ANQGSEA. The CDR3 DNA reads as TGCAGCGCCACACGTGACAGGGGTCTACAAGAGACCCAGTACTTC. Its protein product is CSATRDRGLQETQYF.

CDR3 DNA sequence: TGTGCCAGCAGTGAGGGGACAGGGGTTTTTTACGAGCAGTACTTC. It encodes CASSEGTGVFYEQYF. The gene calls are TRBV2 and TRBJ2-7; the match to TRBD1 covers 10 bases. The V gene's germline CDR1 is SNHLY and CDR2 FYNNEI. V shed 3 bases and J 4 bases; nucleotides not matched to a gene: 6. The CDR3 covers 15 residues.

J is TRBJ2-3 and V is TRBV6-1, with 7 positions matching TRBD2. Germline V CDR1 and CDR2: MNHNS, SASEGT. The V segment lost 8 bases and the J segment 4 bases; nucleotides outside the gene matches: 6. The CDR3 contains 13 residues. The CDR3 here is CASGLGRPDTQYF. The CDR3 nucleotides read TGTGCCAGCGGACTAGGTCGGCCAGATACGCAGTATTTT.

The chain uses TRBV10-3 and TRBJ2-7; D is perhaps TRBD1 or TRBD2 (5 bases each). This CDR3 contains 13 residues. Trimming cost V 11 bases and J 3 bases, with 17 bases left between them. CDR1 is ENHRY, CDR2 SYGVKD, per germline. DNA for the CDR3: TGTGCCCTAGCTAACGGGACCTACTACGAGCAGTACTTC. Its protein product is CALANGTYYEQYF.

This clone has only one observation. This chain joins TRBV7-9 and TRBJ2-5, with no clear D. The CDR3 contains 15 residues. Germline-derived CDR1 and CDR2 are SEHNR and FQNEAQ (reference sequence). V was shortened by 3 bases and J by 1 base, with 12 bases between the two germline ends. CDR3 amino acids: CASSFYGRSQETQYF. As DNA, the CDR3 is TGTGCCAGCAGCTTCTACGGACGTTCCCAAGAGACCCAGTACTTC.

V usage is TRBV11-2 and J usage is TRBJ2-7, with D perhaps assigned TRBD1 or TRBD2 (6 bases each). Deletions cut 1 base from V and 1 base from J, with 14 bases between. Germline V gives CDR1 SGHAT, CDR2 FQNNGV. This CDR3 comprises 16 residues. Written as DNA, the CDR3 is TGTGCCAGCAGCTTAGGCGGGACACATTATTCCTACGAGCAGTACTTC. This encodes CASSLGGTHYSYEQYF.

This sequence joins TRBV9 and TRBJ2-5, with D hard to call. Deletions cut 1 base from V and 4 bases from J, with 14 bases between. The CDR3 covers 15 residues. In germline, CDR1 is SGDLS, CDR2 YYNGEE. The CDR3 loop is CASSVSLATPETQYF. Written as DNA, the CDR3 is TGTGCCAGCAGCGTAAGCCTGGCGACGCCAGAGACCCAGTACTTC.

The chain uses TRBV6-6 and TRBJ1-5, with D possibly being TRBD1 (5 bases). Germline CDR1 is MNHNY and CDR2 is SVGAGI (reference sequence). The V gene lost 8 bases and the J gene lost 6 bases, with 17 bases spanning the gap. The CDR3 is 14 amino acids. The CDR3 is CASDPGTRSQPQHF. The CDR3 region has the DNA TGTGCCAGCGATCCCGGGACTAGGAGTCAGCCCCAGCATTTT.

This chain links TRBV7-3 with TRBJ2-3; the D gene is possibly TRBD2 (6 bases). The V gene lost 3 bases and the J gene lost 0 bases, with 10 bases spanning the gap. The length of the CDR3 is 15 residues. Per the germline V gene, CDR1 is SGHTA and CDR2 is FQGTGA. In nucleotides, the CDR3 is TGTGCCAGCAGCTTTGGGGGGTGGAGCACAGATACGCAGTATTTT. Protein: CASSFGGWSTDTQYF.

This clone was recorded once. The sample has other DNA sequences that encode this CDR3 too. The chain's CDR3 is CASSRGQASYEQYF. As DNA, the CDR3 is TGTGCCAGTAGTAGGGGACAGGCTTCCTACGAGCAGTACTTC. The chain carries TRBV19 and TRBJ2-7, with TRBD1 matching 8 bases. This CDR3 spans 14 amino acids. V gave up 4 bases and J gave up 1 base; unmatched junction bases: 3. Germline V gene lookup returns CDR1 LNHDA and CDR2 SQIVND (reference sequence).

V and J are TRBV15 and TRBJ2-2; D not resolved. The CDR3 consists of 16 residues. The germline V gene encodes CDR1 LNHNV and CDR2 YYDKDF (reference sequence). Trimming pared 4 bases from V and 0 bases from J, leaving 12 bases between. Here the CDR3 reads CATSTGRGTNTGELFF. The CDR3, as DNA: TGTGCCACCAGCACTGGCAGAGGAACGAACACCGGGGAGCTGTTTTTT.

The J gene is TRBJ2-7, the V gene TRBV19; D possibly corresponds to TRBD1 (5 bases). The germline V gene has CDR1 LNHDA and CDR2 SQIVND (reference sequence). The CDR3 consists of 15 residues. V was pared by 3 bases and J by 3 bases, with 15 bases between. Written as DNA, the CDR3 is TGTGCCAGTAGTATCGCGGCAGGGTATGGCTACGAGCAGTACTTC. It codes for CASSIAAGYGYEQYF.

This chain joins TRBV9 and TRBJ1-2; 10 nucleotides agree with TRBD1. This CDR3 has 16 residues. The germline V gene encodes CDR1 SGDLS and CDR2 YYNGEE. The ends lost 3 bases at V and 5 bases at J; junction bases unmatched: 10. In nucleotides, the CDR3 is TGTGCCAGCAGCGATACTGCCCGGACAGGGGGGTATGGCTACACCTTC. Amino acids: CASSDTARTGGYGYTF.

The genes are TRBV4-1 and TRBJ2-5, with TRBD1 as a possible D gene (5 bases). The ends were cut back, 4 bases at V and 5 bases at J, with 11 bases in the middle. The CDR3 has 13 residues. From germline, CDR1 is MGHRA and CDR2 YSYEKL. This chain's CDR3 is CASSRGTGETQYF. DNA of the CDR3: TGCGCCAGCAGCCGGGGCACGGGTGAGACCCAGTACTTC.

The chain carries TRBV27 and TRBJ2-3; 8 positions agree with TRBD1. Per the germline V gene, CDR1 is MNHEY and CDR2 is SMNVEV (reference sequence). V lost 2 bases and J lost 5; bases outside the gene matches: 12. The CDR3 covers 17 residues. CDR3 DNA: TGTGCCAGCAGTTTAATAGGTGGCAGGGGGCAGGGAGATACGCAGTATTTT. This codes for CASSLIGGRGQGDTQYF.

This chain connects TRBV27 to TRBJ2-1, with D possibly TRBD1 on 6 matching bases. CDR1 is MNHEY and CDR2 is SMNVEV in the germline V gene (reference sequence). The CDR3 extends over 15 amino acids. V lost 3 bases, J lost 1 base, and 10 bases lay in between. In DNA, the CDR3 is TGTGCCAGCAGTTTTTCCGGACAGTCCTACAATGAGCAGTTCTTC. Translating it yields CASSFSGQSYNEQFF.

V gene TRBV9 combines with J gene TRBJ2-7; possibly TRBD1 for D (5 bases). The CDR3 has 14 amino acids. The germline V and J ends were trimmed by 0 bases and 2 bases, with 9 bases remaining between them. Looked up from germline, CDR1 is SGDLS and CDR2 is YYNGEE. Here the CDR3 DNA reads TGTGCCAGCAGCGTAGGGGGCTCACCCTACGAGCAGTACTTC. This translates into CASSVGGSPYEQYF.